This T cell receptor (beta chain) was sequenced during a study of regulatory T cells in long-lasting Graves disease. Construction of TCR beta libraries relied on iRepertoire HTBI primers and on Arm-PCR targeting CDR3 regions. TCRdb processed the multiplex PCR reads anew with MiXCR; each CDR3 protein has one entry. Of some 490,000 distinct CDR3 sequences in the sample, 12% were seen once. In its sample, this clonotype was seen a few times. Time point of the sample: newly diagnosed GD, antithyroid drugs for less than 3 months. The TCR library was made from RNA extracted from PBMCs. The germline V and J ends were trimmed by 2 bases and 0 bases, with 11 bases remaining between them. There are 15 residues in the CDR3. Germline V gives CDR1 SGHNT, CDR2 YENEEA. These data are also associated with another study on T cells in Graves' hyperthyroidism and ophthalmopathy. From that second work: Through a model of 13 V-J features, ophthalmopathy was separated from stable hyperthyroidism.

V usage is TRBV11-3 and J usage is TRBJ2-7; the D gene could be TRBD1 or TRBD2 (5 bases each). The TCR comes from a woman aged 25 to 45 with Graves disease. Sequencing used peripheral blood mononuclear cells (PBMCs), obtained at new diagnosis, from a patient treated with antithyroid drugs. CDR3 residues: CASSLTGPGSYEQYF. The CDR3 coding sequence is TGTGCCAGCAGCTTAACGGGGCCCGGCTCCTACGAGCAGTACTTC.